This is a list of T cell receptor beta chains from one sample in a study of cytomegalovirus exposure and HLA in healthy donors. Sequencing was performed with immunoSEQ multiplex PCR; in TCRdb, only in-frame clones are kept and a portion is missing. The sample lists 84,000 or so clones, 70% to 80% occurring once. Sequencing was done on a sample of PBMCs. Source of these receptors: a human donor in good health. Both conserved end residues are part of each CDR3. The order of the fields is J gene, clone size, V gene, D gene, CDR3 DNA, CDR3 protein. A D gene is named only where the DNA matches it firmly. Expanded clones are given a class, and other clones once, few, many or no size at all.

TRBJ1-1	-	TRBV19	TRBD1	TGTGCCAGTAGGGACAGGGTTCGGACTGAAGCTTTCTTT	CASRDRVRTEAFF
TRBJ1-3	-	TRBV6-5	-	TGTGCCAGCAGTTACTCTTACGGCTCTGGAAACACCATATATTTT	CASSYSYGSGNTIYF
TRBJ2-1	-	TRBV9	TRBD1	TGTGCCAGCAGCGGCGAGACAGGGACGGCCAATGAGCAGTTCTTC	CASSGETGTANEQFF
TRBJ1-1	once	TRBV11-2	-	TGTGCCAGCAGCTCTTCCACGGGTATGAACACTGAAGCTTTCTTT	CASSSSTGMNTEAFF
TRBJ2-2	-	TRBV15	TRBD1	TGTGCCACCAGCGGTACGCCGGGACAGGGGTCCGGGGAGCTGTTTTTT	CATSGTPGQGSGELFF
TRBJ2-3	-	TRBV6-1	TRBD1	TGTGCCAGCAGTGATAGGACAGGGTTGGTTTTAGATACGCAGTATTTT	CASSDRTGLVLDTQYF
TRBJ2-5	-	TRBV5-6	-	TGTGCCAGCAGCACCGCGGGTACCCAGTACTTC	CASSTAGTQYF
TRBJ2-3	-	TRBV6-1	TRBD2	TGTGCCAGCAGTGATAGTGGGACTACGACAGATACGCAGTATTTT	CASSDSGTTTDTQYF
TRBJ1-1	-	TRBV5-4	TRBD1	TGTGCCAGCGGCGACAGGGTTGAGACTGAAGCTTTCTTT	CASGDRVETEAFF
TRBJ2-4	once	TRBV18	-	TGTGCCAGCTCCCCTGGGACTGTCAAAAACATTCAGTACTTC	CASSPGTVKNIQYF
TRBJ1-1	once	TRBV5-6	-	TGTGCCAGCATCGCAGCTGGAGGACGACCTGAAGCTTTCTTT	CASIAAGGRPEAFF
TRBJ2-7	-	TRBV11-2	-	TGTGCCAGCAAGGGGCCGGGCTCCTACGAGCAGTACTTC	CASKGPGSYEQYF
TRBJ2-7	-	TRBV7-2	TRBD1	TGTGCCAGCAGCCGAGGTAGGACAGGCGAGCAGTACTTC	CASSRGRTGEQYF
TRBJ2-3	-	TRBV19	TRBD2	TGTGCCAGTAGTCATTTGCGATCCAGCGGGAGTGCAGATACGCAGTATTTT	CASSHLRSSGSADTQYF
TRBJ1-5	-	TRBV5-6	-	TGTGCCAGCAGCCTACAGCCTTATAGCAATCAGCCCCAGCATTTT	CASSLQPYSNQPQHF
TRBJ1-2	-	TRBV5-6	TRBD1	TGTGCCAGCAGCTTGGAGACAGGGCACTATGGCTACACCTTC	CASSLETGHYGYTF